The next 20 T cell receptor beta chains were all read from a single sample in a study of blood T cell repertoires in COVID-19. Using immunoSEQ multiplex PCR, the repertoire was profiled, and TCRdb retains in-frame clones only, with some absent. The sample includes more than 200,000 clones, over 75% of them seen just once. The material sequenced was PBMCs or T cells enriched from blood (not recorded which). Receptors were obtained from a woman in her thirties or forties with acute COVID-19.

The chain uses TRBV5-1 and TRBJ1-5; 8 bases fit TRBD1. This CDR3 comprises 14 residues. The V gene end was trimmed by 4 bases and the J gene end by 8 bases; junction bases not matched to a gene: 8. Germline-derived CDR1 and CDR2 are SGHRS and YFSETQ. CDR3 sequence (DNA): TGCGCCAGCAGCCCCGGACAGGGAGAGAAGCCCCAGCATTTT. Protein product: CASSPGQGEKPQHF.

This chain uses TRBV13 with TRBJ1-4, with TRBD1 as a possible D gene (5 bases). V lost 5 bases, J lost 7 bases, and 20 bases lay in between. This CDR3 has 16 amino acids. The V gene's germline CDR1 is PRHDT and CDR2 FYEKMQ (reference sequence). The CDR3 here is CASSPKWGQVTEKLFF. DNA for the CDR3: TGTGCCAGCAGCCCGAAGTGGGGCCAAGTTACTGAAAAACTGTTTTTT.

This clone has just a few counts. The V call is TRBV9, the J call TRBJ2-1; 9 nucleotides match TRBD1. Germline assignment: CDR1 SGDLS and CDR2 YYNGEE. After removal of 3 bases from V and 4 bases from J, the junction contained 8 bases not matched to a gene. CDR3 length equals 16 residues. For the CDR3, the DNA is TGTGCCAGCAGCGCTACCGGGACAGGGATGTACAATGAGCAGTTCTTC. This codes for CASSATGTGMYNEQFF.

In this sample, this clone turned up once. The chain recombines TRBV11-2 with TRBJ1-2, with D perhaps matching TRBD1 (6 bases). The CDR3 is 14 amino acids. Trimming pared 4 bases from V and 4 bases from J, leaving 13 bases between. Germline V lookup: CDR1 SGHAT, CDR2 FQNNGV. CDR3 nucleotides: TGTGCCAGCAGCTCAGAGACAGGCCTCTATGGCTACACCTTC. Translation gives CASSSETGLYGYTF.

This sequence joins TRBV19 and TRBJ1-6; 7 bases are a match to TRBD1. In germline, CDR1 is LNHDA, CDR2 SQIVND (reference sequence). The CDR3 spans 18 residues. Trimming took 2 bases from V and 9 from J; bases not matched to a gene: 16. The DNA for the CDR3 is TGTGCCAGTAGTATAAGGCAGGGGGGCCTAAGGGCCGTTTCACCCCTCCACTTT. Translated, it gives CASSIRQGGLRAVSPLHF.

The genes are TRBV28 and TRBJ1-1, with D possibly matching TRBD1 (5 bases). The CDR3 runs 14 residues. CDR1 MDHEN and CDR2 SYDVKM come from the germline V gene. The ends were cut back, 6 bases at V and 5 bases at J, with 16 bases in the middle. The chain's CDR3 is CASSKRLGGTEAFF. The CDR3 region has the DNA TGTGCCAGCAGCAAAAGGCTGGGGGGAACTGAAGCTTTCTTT.

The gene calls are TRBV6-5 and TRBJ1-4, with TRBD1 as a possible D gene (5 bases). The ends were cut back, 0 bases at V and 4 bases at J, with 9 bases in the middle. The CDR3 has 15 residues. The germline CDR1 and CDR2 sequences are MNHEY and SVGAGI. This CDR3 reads CASSYSTDYNEKLFF. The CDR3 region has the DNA TGTGCCAGCAGTTACTCGACAGATTATAATGAAAAACTGTTTTTT.

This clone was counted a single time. CDR3 protein: CASSLRGPNEKLFF. The CDR3 DNA reads as TGTGCCAGCAGCTTAAGGGGTCCGAATGAAAAACTGTTTTTT. This chain uses TRBV3-1 (or the pseudogene TRBV3-2) with TRBJ1-4; possible D gene TRBD1, 5 bases. The CDR3 length is 14 residues. V lost 5 bases and J lost 5, with 12 bases in between. Germline loops: CDR1 LGHDT, CDR2 YNNKEL (reference sequence).

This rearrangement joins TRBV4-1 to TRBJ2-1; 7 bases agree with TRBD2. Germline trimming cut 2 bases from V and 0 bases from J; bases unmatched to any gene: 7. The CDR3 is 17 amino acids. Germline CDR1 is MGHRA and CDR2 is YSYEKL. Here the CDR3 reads CASSQPRRGFSYNEQFF. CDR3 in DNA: TGCGCCAGCAGCCAACCACGGCGGGGGTTCTCCTACAATGAGCAGTTCTTC.

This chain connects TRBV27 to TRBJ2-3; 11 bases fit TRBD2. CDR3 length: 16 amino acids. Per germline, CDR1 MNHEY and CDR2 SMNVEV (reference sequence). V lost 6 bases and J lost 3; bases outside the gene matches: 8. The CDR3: CASRLGLAGGTDTQYF. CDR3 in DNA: TGTGCCAGCAGACTCGGACTAGCGGGTGGTACAGATACGCAGTATTTT.

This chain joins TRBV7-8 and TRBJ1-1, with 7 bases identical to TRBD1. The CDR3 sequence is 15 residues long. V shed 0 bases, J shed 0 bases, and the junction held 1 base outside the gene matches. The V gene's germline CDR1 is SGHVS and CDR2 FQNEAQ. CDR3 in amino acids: CASSLATGLNTEAFF. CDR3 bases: TGTGCCAGCAGCTTAGCGACAGGGTTGAACACTGAAGCTTTCTTT.

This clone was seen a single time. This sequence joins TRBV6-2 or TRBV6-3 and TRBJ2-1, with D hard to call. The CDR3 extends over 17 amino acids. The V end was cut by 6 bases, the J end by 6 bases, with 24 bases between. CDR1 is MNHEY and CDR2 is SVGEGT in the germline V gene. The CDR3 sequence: CASSALPVRGNSNEQFF. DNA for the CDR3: TGTGCCAGCAGCGCCCTACCCGTGCGCGGTAACTCCAATGAGCAGTTCTTC.

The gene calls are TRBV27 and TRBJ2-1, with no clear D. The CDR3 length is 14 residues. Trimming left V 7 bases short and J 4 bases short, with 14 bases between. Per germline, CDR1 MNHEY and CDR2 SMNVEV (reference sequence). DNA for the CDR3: TGTGCCAGCACCCAGACTCCGTTGTACAATGAGCAGTTCTTC. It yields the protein CASTQTPLYNEQFF.

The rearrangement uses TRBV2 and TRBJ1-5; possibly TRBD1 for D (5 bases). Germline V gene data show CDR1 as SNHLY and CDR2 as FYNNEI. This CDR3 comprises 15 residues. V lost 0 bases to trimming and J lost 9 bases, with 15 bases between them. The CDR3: CASSEARQGLRPQHF. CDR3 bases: TGTGCCAGCAGTGAAGCTAGGCAGGGCCTCCGGCCCCAGCATTTT.

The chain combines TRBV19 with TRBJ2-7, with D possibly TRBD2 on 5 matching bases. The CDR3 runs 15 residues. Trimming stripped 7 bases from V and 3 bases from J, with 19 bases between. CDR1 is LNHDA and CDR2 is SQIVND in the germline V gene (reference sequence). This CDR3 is CASTKFTSGNYEQYF. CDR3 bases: TGTGCCAGTACTAAATTCACATCGGGGAACTACGAGCAGTACTTC.

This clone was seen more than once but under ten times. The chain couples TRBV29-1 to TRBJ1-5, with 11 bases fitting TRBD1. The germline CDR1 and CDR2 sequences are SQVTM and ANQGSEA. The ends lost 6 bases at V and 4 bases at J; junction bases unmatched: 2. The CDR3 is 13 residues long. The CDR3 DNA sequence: TGCAGCGTGGGACAGGGGGGTAATCAGCCCCAGCATTTT. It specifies CSVGQGGNQPQHF. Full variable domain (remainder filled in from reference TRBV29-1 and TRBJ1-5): SAVISQKPSRDICQRGTSLTIQCQVDSQVTMMFWYRQQPGQSLTLIATANQGSEATYESGFVIDKFPISRPNLTFSTLTVSNMSPEDSSIYLCSVGQGGNQPQHFGDGTRLSIL.

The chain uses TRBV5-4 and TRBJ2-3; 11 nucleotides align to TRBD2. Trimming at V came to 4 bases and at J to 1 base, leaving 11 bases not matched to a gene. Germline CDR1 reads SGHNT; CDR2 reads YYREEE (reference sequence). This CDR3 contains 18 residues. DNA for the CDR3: TGTGCCAGCAGCAGAACTAGCGGGAGTGTGTCGGGCACAGATACGCAGTATTTT. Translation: CASSRTSGSVSGTDTQYF.

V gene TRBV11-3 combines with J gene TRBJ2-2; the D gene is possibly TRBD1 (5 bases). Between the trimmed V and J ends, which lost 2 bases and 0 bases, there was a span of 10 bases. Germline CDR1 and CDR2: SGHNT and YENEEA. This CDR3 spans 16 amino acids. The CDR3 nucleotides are TGTGCCAGCAGCTTATGGCAGGGCGCGAACACCGGGGAGCTGTTTTTT. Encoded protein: CASSLWQGANTGELFF. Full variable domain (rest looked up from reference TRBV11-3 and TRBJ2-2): EAGVVQSPRYKIIEKKQPVAFWCNPISGHNTLYWYLQNLGQGPELLIRYENEEAVDDSQLPKDRFSAERLKGVDSTLKIQPAELGDSAVYLCASSLWQGANTGELFFGEGSRLTVL.

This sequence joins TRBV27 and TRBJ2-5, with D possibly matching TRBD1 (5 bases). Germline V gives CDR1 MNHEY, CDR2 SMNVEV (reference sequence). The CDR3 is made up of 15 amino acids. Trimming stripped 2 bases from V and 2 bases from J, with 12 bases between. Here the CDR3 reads CASSLRARVQETQYF. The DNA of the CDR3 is TGTGCCAGCAGTTTACGGGCCAGGGTACAAGAGACCCAGTACTTC.

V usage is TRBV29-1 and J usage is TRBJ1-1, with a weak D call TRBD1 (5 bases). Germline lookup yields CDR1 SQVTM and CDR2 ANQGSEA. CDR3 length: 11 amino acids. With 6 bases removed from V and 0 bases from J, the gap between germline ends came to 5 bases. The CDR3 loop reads CSVTVNTEAFF. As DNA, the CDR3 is TGCAGCGTGACAGTGAACACTGAAGCTTTCTTT.